These 8 T cell receptor beta chains share one sample of origin, sequenced in a study of CD8+ T cells in alopecia areata. Scientists pooled cutaneous lymph node cells and sorted them on CD4, CD8alpha, NKG2D, NKG2ACE and other markers. Sequencing relied on a cDNA template that was reverse transcribed from extracted RNA. Using immunoSEQ multiplex PCR, the repertoire was profiled, and TCRdb retains in-frame clones only, with some absent. The sample holds about 270,000 clones, and no clone turns up only once. The source material was CD4+ T cells sorted from a lymph node. Receptor source: a C3H/HeJ mouse with alopecia areata. Mouse MHC haplotype: H2-k.

This clone was recorded a few times. Here the gene names and germline are mouse. The read is 4 residues too short to cover the CDR3 end, so that end is filled in from the germline J gene. The V and J genes are TRBV5 and TRBJ1-1; D is unclear. This CDR3 region has 13 residues. V lost 3 bases and J 3 bases, leaving 8 bases between the germline ends. Germline V gene data show CDR1 as LGHNA and CDR2 as YNLKQL (reference sequence). The sequenced CDR3 bases are TGTGCCAGCAGCCACACAGAGGACACA. Its protein product is CASSHTEDT. The whole CDR3 sequence reads CASSHTEDTEVFF.

Worth noting for this clone: Each gene name is a mouse one. The read ends 4 residues early relative to the CDR3; the germline J gene fills the gap. V is TRBV5 and J is TRBJ2-2; TRBD2 agrees at 13 bases. The germline gives CDR1 LGHNA, CDR2 YNLKQL (reference sequence). This CDR3 comprises 15 residues. Trimming at V came to 3 bases and at J to 6 bases, leaving 1 base not matched to a gene. The CDR3: CASSQDWGGAGQLYF. Partial CDR3 DNA: TGTGCCAGCAGCCAGGACTGGGGGGGCGCCGGG.

In the case of this clone: Genes and germline come from the mouse. The CDR3 is cut off 4 residues early in the read; its end comes from the germline J gene. The chain employs TRBV29 and TRBJ1-2, with D perhaps TRBD1 (6 bases). Per the germline V gene, CDR1 is MSHET and CDR2 is SYDVDS. The CDR3 spans 14 residues. Trimming stripped 6 bases from V and 0 bases from J, with 11 bases between. The CDR3 sequence is CASRYRDANSDYTF. CDR3 DNA (partial): TGTGCTAGCAGGTACAGGGATGCAAACTCC.

This clone was detected a few times. Here the gene names and germline are mouse. Read coverage stops 4 residues before the CDR3 terminus; the germline J gene supplies the remainder. The V call is TRBV5, the J call TRBJ2-2, with D maybe TRBD2 (6 bases). The V end was cut by 0 bases, the J end by 2 bases, with 13 bases between. CDR3 length equals 17 residues. Germline lookup yields CDR1 LGHNA and CDR2 YNLKQL (reference sequence). The sequenced part of the CDR3 DNA is TGTGCCAGCAGCCAAGATTCGGGGGGATTGAACACCGGG. It encodes CASSQDSGGLNTG. The whole CDR3 sequence reads CASSQDSGGLNTGQLYF.

This clone has more than one count but fewer than ten. Mouse germline and gene names are used. Read sequence stops 4 residues before the CDR3 end, and the germline J gene provides the missing end. The same CDR3 arises from other DNA sequences in this sample as well. The chain has TRBV13-3 and TRBJ1-1, with D possibly being TRBD1 (5 bases). The CDR3 sequence is 13 residues long. Trimming cost V 1 base and J 1 base, with 5 bases left between them. The V gene's germline CDR1 is NNHDY and CDR2 SYVADS. The chain's CDR3 is CASSDRGNTEVFF. CDR3 DNA, as far as it was read: TGTGCCAGCAGTGATAGGGGAAACACA.

A note on this clone: Gene names denote mouse genes. The CDR3 end is not reached by the read, which stops 4 residues before it; the germline J gene fills it in. This sequence joins TRBV14 and TRBJ2-5; TRBD2 agrees at 11 bases. Germline lookup yields CDR1 SGHDT and CDR2 FRDEAV. The CDR3 covers 13 residues. CDR3 region: CASTGTGGDTQYF. The CDR3 bases that were read are TGTGCCAGCACCGGGACTGGGGGTGAC.

This clone has a handful of counts. Each gene name is a mouse one. This CDR3 reads CASSPQGAGAETLYF. The covered CDR3 bases are TGTGCCAGCAGCCCCCAGGGGGCCGGTGCAGAA. The V and J genes are TRBV13-1 and TRBJ2-3; 8 nucleotides agree with TRBD1. The CDR3 goes on 4 residues after the read ends, and that part is filled in from the germline J gene. The CDR3 is 15 amino acids. Germline trimming cut 5 bases from V and 1 base from J; bases unmatched to any gene: 6. From germline, CDR1 is NSHNY and CDR2 SYGAGN.

This clone occurred a few times. Genes here carry mouse names. Read data end 4 residues before the CDR3 end; the end is taken from the germline J gene. V gene TRBV1 combines with J gene TRBJ2-2; 8 positions agree with TRBD2. CDR3 length: 14 amino acids. The germline V gene has CDR1 NSQYPW and CDR2 LRSPGD (reference sequence). Trimming removed 3 bases from V and 6 bases from J; junction bases left unmatched: 3. This CDR3 is CTCSARGGPGQLYF. The CDR3 DNA, read in part, is TGCACCTGCAGTGCGAGGGGGGGCCCCGGG.